This T cell receptor (beta chain) comes out of a study of CD8+CD57+ T cells in acquired aplastic anemia. About the research overall: Mean yield of DNA from sorted CD4+ and CD8+ cells was 3 to 3.5 ug. Healthy donors had, on average, approximately 11 million reads for their CD4+ cells. Whole-study findings and limits: The study identified twenty-nine CD8+ CDR3 sequences shared by patients and controls.

This clonotype was counted once. Its antigen is as yet unknown. It was genomic DNA that served as the template for profiling TCR beta VDJ and CDR3. TCRdb independently ran MiXCR on the reads; one entry per CDR3 protein. This repertoire shows 150,000 to 200,000 distinct CDR3 sequences, 50% to 75% found once; its top ten account for 45%. The germline V gene encodes CDR1 SGHVS and CDR2 FNYEAQ. Trimming removed 0 bases from V and 8 bases from J, with 11 bases in between. This CDR3 contains 14 residues. Sequenced: sorted CD4+, CD8+, or CD8+CD57+ T cells (not recorded which) from PBMCs. This chain joins TRBV7-6 and TRBJ2-1, with D possibly TRBD2 on 7 matching bases. The sequence was collected from a human donor in good health. The chain's CDR3 is CASSLAGGQHEQFF. The CDR3 bases are TGTGCCAGCAGCTTAGCGGGGGGGCAGCATGAGCAGTTCTTC.